This T cell receptor (beta chain) was recovered during a study of blood T cell repertoires in COVID-19 (dated by TCRdb to 2019 to 2021). Regarding the study in general: Collaborator samples came from the United States, Italy and Spain and covered acute and convalescent phases of COVID-19. The prospective study material was composed of cDNA or gDNA derived from T cells, B-cell-depleted T cells, or PBMCs. The dataset comprised deeply sampled blood TCRbeta repertoires from subjects exposed to, actively infected with, or recovered from COVID-19. A freely available public database, intended as a resource for researchers studying the immune response to SARS-CoV-2, is where the repertoires were released. Samples came from the ongoing ImmuneRACE study (first 160 participants) plus 1,254 subjects from 6 global collaborators. Sample metadata almost always included a de-identified subject ID, COVID-19 status, age in years and sex. Where available, HLA class I and class II types were obtained from metadata supplied by the sample provider rather than from assay-based typing.

The collaborating institutions used their own protocols to collect whole blood in K2EDTA tubes. For TCRbeta analysis, collaborators shipped samples as frozen whole blood, isolated PBMCs, or DNA extracted from either of those sample types. TCRbeta CDR3 regions were amplified from genomic DNA using the immunoSEQ Assay, a bias-controlled multiplex PCR. Per the authors' processing: The number of nucleated cells in each sample was estimated from the amplification of reference gene primers within the assay. To quantify the absolute abundance of each unique TCRbeta CDR3 rearrangement, sequence reads were collapsed and filtered. For each sample, productive Simpson clonality was calculated by taking the square root of Simpson's diversity index across productive rearrangements. TCRdb holds this immuneACCESS table with in-frame rearrangements only. Some clones are missing; in checked studies, unresolved V genes explain under half, and the rest has no known cause. D and trimming were read from the DNA, whereas the V and J calls and clone size are those reported in that table. The sample contains around 200,000 clones, roughly 84% of them found a single time. In total, the top ten clones hold approximately 4% of the sample.

General conclusions and limits of the study: The amount of clinical and demographic metadata varied by source and participant and was provided uncurated.

Spanning cysteine to phenylalanine, the CDR3 consists of 15 amino acids. Here the CDR3 DNA is all that survives: 45 bases in frame from base 1. The CDR1 and CDR2 encoded by the germline V gene are SGHDT and YYEEEE. V and J are trimmed by 0 bases and 7 bases, and the gene matches miss 7 bases of the junction. On this clone: What antigen it recognizes has not been identified. The input lacks base qualities; no much larger clone sits a single base away.

The sample taken for sequencing was peripheral blood. The TCR originated in a man in his forties or fifties with active or convalescent COVID-19. The chain was built from TRBV5-6 and TRBJ1-5; 7 nucleotides in the junction match TRBD1. The encoded CDR3 is CASSLGGGGGQPQHF. The DNA sequence is given as TGTGCCAGCAGCTTGGGAGGGGGCGGAGGGCAGCCCCAGCATTTT.